The 3 T cell receptor beta chains reported below all come from one sample, sequenced in a study of blood T cell repertoires in COVID-19. TCRdb's table, derived via immunoSEQ multiplex PCR, lists solely in-frame clones and lacks some. The data show about 180,000 clones, roughly 89% seen once. Input material: PBMCs or T cells enriched from blood (not recorded which). The source of these receptors is a woman aged 40 to 49 with acute COVID-19.

Written as DNA, the CDR3 is TGTGCCAGCAGCCTAGGACAGGGAGACTCCTACGAGCAGTACTTC. Translation gives CASSLGQGDSYEQYF. This chain joins TRBV6-6 and TRBJ2-7; TRBD1 aligns across 8 bases. The CDR3 loop spans 15 amino acids. With 6 bases clipped from V and 0 bases from J, the junction kept 7 bases outside the gene matches. In germline, CDR1 is MNHNY, CDR2 SVGAGI (reference sequence).

V and J are TRBV7-8 and TRBJ2-7; 10 bases map to TRBD2. Germline CDR1 reads SGHVS; CDR2 reads FQNEAQ. The V segment lost 5 bases and the J segment 2 bases; nucleotides outside the gene matches: 9. This CDR3 contains 16 residues. The CDR3 loop reads CASSIPGLAMTYEQYF. CDR3 in DNA: TGTGCCAGCAGCATACCGGGACTAGCGATGACCTACGAGCAGTACTTC.

The V call is TRBV15, the J call TRBJ2-3; 11 bases map to TRBD2. Per the germline V gene, CDR1 is LNHNV and CDR2 is YYDKDF (reference sequence). This CDR3 spans 18 amino acids. Trimming at V came to 0 bases and at J to 2 bases, leaving 7 bases not matched to a gene. The CDR3 sequence: CATSRDRGSGGVTDTQYF. CDR3 in DNA: TGTGCCACCAGCAGAGATAGGGGTAGCGGGGGGGTCACAGATACGCAGTATTTT.